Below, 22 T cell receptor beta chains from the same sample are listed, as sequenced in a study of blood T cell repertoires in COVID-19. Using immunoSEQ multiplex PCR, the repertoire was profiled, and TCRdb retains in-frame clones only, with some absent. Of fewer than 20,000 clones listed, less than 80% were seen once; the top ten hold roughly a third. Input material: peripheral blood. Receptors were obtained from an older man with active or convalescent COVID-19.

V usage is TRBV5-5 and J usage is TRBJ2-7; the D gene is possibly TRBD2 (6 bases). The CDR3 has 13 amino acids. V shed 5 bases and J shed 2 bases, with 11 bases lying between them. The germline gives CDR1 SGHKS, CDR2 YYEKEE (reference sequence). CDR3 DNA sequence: TGTGCCAGCAGGTTTAGCGGAACCTACGAGCAGTACTTC. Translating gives CASRFSGTYEQYF.

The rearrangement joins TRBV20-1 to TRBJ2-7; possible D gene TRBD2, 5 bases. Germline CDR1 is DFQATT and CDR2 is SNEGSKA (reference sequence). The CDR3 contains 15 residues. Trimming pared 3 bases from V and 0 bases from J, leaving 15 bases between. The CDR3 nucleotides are TGCAGTGCTAGTTCAGTACAAGGGAGCTCCTACGAGCAGTACTTC. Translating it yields CSASSVQGSSYEQYF.

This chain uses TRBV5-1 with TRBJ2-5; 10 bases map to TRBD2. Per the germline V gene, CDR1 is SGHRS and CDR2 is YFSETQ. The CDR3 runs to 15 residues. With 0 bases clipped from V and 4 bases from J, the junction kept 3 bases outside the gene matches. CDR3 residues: CASSLGSGRRETQYF. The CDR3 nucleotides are TGCGCCAGCAGCTTGGGTAGCGGGAGGCGAGAGACCCAGTACTTC.

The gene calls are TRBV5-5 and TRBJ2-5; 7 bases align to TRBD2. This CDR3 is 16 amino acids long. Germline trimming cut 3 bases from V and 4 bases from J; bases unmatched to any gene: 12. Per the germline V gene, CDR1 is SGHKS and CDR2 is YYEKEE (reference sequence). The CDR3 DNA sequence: TGTGCCAGCAGCTCGGGGAGGGTGATGAGTTTAGAGACCCAGTACTTC. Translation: CASSSGRVMSLETQYF.

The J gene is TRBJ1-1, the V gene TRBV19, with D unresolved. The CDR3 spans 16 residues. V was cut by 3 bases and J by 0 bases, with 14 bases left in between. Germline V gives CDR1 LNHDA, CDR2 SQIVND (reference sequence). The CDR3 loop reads CASSMRKGGMNTEAFF. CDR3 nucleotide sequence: TGTGCCAGTAGTATGAGGAAGGGAGGCATGAACACTGAAGCTTTCTTT.

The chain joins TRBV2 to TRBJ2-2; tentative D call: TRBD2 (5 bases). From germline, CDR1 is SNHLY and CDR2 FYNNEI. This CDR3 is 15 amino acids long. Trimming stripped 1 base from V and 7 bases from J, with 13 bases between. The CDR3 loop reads CASSEGASRNGELFF. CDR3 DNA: TGTGCCAGCAGTGAAGGTGCTAGCAGGAACGGGGAGCTGTTTTTT. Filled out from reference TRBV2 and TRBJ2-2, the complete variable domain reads EPEVTQTPSHQVTQMGQEVILRCVPISNHLYFYWYRQILGQKVEFLVSFYNNEISEKSEIFDDQFSVERPDGSNFTLKIRSTKLEDSAMYFCASSEGASRNGELFFGEGSRLTVL.

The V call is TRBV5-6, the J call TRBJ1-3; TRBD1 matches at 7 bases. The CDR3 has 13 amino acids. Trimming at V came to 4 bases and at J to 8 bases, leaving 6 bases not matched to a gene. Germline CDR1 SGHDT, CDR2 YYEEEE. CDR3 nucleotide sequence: TGTGCCAGCAGCCACAGGGGAACGGACACCATATATTTT. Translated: CASSHRGTDTIYF.

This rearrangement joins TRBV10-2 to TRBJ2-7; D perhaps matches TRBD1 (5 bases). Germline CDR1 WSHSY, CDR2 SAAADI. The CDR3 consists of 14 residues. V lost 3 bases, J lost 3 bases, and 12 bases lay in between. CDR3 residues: CASSETKDSYEQYF. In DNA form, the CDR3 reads TGCGCCAGCAGTGAAACGAAAGACAGCTACGAGCAGTACTTC.

The CDR3 DNA reads as TGCGCCAGCAGCTTGGCCGGCGGGGGCTCATTCAATGAGCAGTTCTTC. Translated: CASSLAGGGSFNEQFF. The chain is built from TRBV5-1 and TRBJ2-1; maybe TRBD2 (7 bases). Per the germline V gene, CDR1 is SGHRS and CDR2 is YFSETQ. The CDR3 is 16 amino acids. Trimming removed 0 bases at V and 6 bases at J, with 16 bases between.

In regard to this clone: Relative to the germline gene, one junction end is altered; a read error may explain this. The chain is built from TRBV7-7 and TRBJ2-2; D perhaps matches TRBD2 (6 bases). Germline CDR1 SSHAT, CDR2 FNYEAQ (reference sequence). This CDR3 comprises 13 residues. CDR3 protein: CASSLGGTGELFF. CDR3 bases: TGTGCTAGCAGCTTGGGGGGCACCGGGGAGCTGTTTTTT.

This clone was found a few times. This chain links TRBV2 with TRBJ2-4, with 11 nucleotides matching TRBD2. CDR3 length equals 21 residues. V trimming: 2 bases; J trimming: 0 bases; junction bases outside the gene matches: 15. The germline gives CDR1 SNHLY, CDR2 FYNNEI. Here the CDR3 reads CASSERILASGRRGAKNIQYF. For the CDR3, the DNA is TGTGCCAGCAGTGAAAGGATTCTGGCTAGCGGGAGGCGGGGAGCCAAAAACATTCAGTACTTC.

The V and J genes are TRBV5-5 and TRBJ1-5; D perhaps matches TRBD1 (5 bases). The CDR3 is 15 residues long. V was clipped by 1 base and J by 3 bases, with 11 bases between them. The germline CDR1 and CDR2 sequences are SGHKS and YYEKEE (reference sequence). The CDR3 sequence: CASSLRQGNNQPQHF. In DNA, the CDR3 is TGTGCCAGCAGCTTGAGGCAGGGAAACAATCAGCCCCAGCATTTT.

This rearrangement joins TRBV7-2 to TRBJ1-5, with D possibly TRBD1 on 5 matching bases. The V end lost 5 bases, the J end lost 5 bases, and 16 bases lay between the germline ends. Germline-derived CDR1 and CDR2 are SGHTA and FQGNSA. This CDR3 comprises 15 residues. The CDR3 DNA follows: TGTGCCAGCAGCGTAGGACATGGCAAGGATCAGCCCCAGCATTTT. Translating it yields CASSVGHGKDQPQHF.

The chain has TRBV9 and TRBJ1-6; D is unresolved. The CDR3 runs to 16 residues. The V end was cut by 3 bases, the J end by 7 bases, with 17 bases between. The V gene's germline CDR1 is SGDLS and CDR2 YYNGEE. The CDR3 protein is CASSESGVGYNSPLHF. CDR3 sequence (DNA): TGTGCCAGCAGCGAAAGCGGGGTCGGATACAATTCACCCCTCCACTTT.

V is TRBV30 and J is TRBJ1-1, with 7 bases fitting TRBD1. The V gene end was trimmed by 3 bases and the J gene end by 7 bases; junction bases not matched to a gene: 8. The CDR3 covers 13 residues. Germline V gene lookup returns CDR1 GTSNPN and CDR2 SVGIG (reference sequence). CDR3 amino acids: CAWSPTGSYEAFF. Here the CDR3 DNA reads TGTGCCTGGAGCCCGACAGGGAGCTATGAAGCTTTCTTT.

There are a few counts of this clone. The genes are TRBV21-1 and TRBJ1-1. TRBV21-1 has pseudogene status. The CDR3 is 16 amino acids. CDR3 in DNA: TGTGCCAGCAGCAAAGGATGGGGAGAACCGAACACTGAAGCTTTCTTT. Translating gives CASSKGWGEPNTEAFF.

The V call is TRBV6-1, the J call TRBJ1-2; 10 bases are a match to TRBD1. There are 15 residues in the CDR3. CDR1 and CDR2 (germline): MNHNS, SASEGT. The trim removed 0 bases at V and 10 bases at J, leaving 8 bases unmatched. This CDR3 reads CASSEALSTGGAYTF. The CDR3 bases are TGTGCCAGCAGTGAAGCGCTTTCGACAGGGGGCGCCTACACCTTC.

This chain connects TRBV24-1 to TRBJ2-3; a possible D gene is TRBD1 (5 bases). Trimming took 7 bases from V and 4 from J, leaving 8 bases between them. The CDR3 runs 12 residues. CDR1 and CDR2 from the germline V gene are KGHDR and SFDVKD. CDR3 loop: CATRGPADTQYF. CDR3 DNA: TGTGCCACCAGGGGGCCTGCAGATACGCAGTATTTT.

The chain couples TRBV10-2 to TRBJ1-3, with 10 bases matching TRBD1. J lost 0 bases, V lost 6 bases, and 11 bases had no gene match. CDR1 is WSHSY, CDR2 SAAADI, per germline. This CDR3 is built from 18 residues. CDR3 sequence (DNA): TGCGCCAGCAGAAGAGGACAGGGGGTAATAGGCTCTGGAAACACCATATATTTT. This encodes CASRRGQGVIGSGNTIYF.

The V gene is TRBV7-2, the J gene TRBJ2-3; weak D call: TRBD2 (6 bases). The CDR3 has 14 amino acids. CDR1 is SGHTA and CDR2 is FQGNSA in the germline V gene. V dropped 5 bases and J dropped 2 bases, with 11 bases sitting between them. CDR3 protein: CASSPGLHTDTQYF. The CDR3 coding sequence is TGTGCCAGCAGCCCGGGACTCCACACAGATACGCAGTATTTT.

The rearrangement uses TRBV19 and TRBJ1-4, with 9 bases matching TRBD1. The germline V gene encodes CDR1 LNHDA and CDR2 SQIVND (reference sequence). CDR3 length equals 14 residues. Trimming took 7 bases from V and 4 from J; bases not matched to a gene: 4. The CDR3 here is CASTRDRVNEKLFF. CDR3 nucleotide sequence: TGTGCCAGTACCCGGGACAGGGTTAATGAAAAACTGTTTTTT.

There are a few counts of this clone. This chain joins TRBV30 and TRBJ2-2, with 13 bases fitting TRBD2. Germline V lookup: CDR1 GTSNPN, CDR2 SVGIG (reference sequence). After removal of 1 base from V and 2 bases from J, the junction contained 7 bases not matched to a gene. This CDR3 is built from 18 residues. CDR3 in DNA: TGTGCCTGGAGTGATGTGGGACTAGCGGGATTAAACACCGGGGAGCTGTTTTTT. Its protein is CAWSDVGLAGLNTGELFF.